The 9 T cell receptor beta chains presented below share a single source sample, sequenced in a study of preoperative IRX-2 immunotherapy in early breast cancer (dated by TCRdb to about 2019). Per the publication, the treatment or condition label means: preoperative locoregional IRX-2 cytokine immunotherapy. Receptor libraries were prepared by the immunoSEQ multiplex PCR assay. TCRdb mirrors the immuneACCESS table, restricted to in-frame sequences. Some clones are absent from its copies; in checked studies, under half trace to an unresolved V gene, and the reason for the others is unknown. The sample table contains 28,000 or so clones; only one count was recorded for 85% to 90% of them. 9.8% of the sample comes from the top ten. Sample collection was performed from a patient treated with IRX-2 immunotherapy. Receptors originate from a human donor with breast cancer.

The J gene is TRBJ1-5, the V gene TRBV29-1; 7 bases fit TRBD1. After removal of 4 bases from V and 7 bases from J, the junction contained 16 bases not matched to a gene. This CDR3 contains 16 residues. The germline V gene has CDR1 SQVTM and CDR2 ANQGSEA. CDR3 in DNA: TGCAGCGTTGGGGTGTTAGCAGGGGGGATGGCACAGCCCCAGCATTTT. Translated: CSVGVLAGGMAQPQHF.

This chain uses TRBV19 with TRBJ1-2; no reliable D call. The CDR3 consists of 13 residues. Trimming left V 7 bases short and J 8 bases short, with 17 bases between. CDR1 is LNHDA and CDR2 is SQIVND in the germline V gene (reference sequence). For the CDR3, the DNA is TGTGCCAGTATGCTCAGCGTCGGTGGCGGCTACACCTTC. It encodes CASMLSVGGGYTF.

The chain recombines TRBV27 with TRBJ1-5; no clear D gene. Trimming took off 7 bases at V and 6 bases at J, with 19 bases between the two ends. The CDR3 sequence is 15 residues long. The germline CDR1 and CDR2 sequences are MNHEY and SMNVEV (reference sequence). This chain's CDR3 is CASTETETHGQPQHF. The DNA of the CDR3 is TGTGCCAGCACTGAGACCGAGACACACGGTCAGCCCCAGCATTTT.

This rearrangement joins TRBV29-1 to TRBJ2-7; tentatively, D is TRBD2 (5 bases). The germline CDR1 and CDR2 sequences are SQVTM and ANQGSEA. The V gene lost 7 bases and the J gene lost 3 bases, with 16 bases spanning the gap. There are 13 residues in the CDR3. The chain's CDR3 is CSAASGRNYEQYF. In nucleotides, the CDR3 is TGCAGCGCTGCCTCTGGGAGAAACTACGAGCAGTACTTC.

The chain is built from TRBV7-2 and TRBJ1-3; no reliable D call. From germline, CDR1 is SGHTA and CDR2 FQGNSA. This CDR3 has 14 amino acids. Trimming removed 1 base from V and 4 bases from J, with 8 bases in between. The CDR3 spells CASSLVAAGNTIYF. CDR3 DNA: TGTGCCAGCAGCTTAGTGGCAGCGGGAAACACCATATATTTT.

This chain uses TRBV6-5 with TRBJ2-7, with a tentative D call TRBD1 (7 bases). Trimming removed 2 bases at V and 4 bases at J, with 15 bases between. This CDR3 comprises 15 residues. Looked up from germline, CDR1 is MNHEY and CDR2 is SVGAGI. The CDR3 sequence: CASSYGGTDPYEQYF. CDR3 coding DNA: TGTGCCAGCAGTTACGGGGGGACAGACCCTTACGAGCAGTACTTC.

Here the CDR3 reads CASSLGQVQETQYF. The CDR3 nucleotides read TGTGCCAGCAGCTTAGGACAGGTACAAGAGACCCAGTACTTC. The chain links TRBV7-9 to TRBJ2-5, with TRBD1 as a possible D gene (6 bases). Germline V lookup: CDR1 SEHNR, CDR2 FQNEAQ (reference sequence). V gave up 1 base and J gave up 2 bases, with 8 bases separating them. This CDR3 comprises 14 residues. The variable domain in full, with the rest retrieved from reference TRBV7-9 and TRBJ2-5, is DTGVSQNPRHKITKRGQNVTFRCDPISEHNRLYWYRQTLGQGPEFLTYFQNEAQLEKSRLLSDRFSAERPKGSFSTLEIQRTEQGDSAMYLCASSLGQVQETQYFGPGTRLLVL.

This clone was recorded once. The chain uses TRBV5-1 and TRBJ2-5, with 10 positions matching TRBD1. The CDR3 spans 14 residues. Germline loops: CDR1 SGHRS, CDR2 YFSETQ. After removal of 4 bases from V and 4 bases from J, the junction contained 4 bases not matched to a gene. The CDR3 loop is CASSKTGGLETQYF. CDR3 DNA sequence: TGCGCCAGCAGCAAGACAGGGGGCCTAGAGACCCAGTACTTC.

V usage is TRBV5-4 and J usage is TRBJ1-6; D is perhaps TRBD1 (5 bases). CDR1 and CDR2 (germline): SGHNT, YYREEE (reference sequence). The CDR3 consists of 16 residues. V was cut by 0 bases and J by 6 bases, with 13 bases left in between. The CDR3 DNA follows: TGTGCCAGCAGCTTGGTTTCCGGGGGAGGTAATTCACCCCTCCACTTT. It yields the protein CASSLVSGGGNSPLHF.